Listed below are T cell receptor beta chains from one sample, sequenced in a study of control samples from healthy donors and cancer patients. Using immunoSEQ multiplex PCR, the repertoire was profiled, and TCRdb retains in-frame clones only, with some absent. The sample comprises about 20,000 clones, 88% of which are singletons, and around 9.3% rests with the top ten. Input material: PBMCs. The receptor source for this set is a woman in her sixties with head and neck cancer. Each CDR3 is given with its conserved first and last residue. Fields, in order: D gene, CDR3 length, clone size, V gene, J gene, CDR3 protein, CDR3 DNA. The D gene is left open where the match is weak. Clone size is shown for a subset of rows, as once, few, many or a class of expanded clone.

d_call: TRBD2; cdr3_length: 15; clone_size: -; v_call: TRBV6-5; j_call: TRBJ2-1; cdr3_aa: CASRRVAGERNEQFF; cdr3_nt: TGTGCCAGCAGGAGGGTAGCGGGAGAGAGGAATGAGCAGTTCTTC
d_call: -; cdr3_length: 15; clone_size: -; v_call: TRBV5-1; j_call: TRBJ2-7; cdr3_aa: CASSLEGGGIYEQYF; cdr3_nt: TGCGCCAGCAGCTTGGAGGGGGGAGGCATTTACGAGCAGTACTTC
d_call: -; cdr3_length: 13; clone_size: -; v_call: TRBV7-7; j_call: TRBJ1-5; cdr3_aa: CASSLDSNQPQHF; cdr3_nt: TGTGCCAGCAGCTTGGATAGCAATCAGCCCCAGCATTTT
d_call: -; cdr3_length: 16; clone_size: -; v_call: TRBV18; j_call: TRBJ2-2; cdr3_aa: CASSPLLALNTGELFF; cdr3_nt: TGTGCCAGCTCACCACTCTTAGCGTTGAACACCGGGGAGCTGTTTTTT
d_call: -; cdr3_length: 14; clone_size: -; v_call: TRBV27; j_call: TRBJ1-1; cdr3_aa: CASRRLQRNTEAFF; cdr3_nt: TGTGCCAGCAGACGCTTACAGCGGAACACTGAAGCTTTCTTT
d_call: -; cdr3_length: 13; clone_size: -; v_call: TRBV18; j_call: TRBJ2-1; cdr3_aa: CASSPPVVNEQFF; cdr3_nt: TGTGCCAGCTCACCACCGGTAGTAAATGAGCAGTTCTTC
d_call: -; cdr3_length: 13; clone_size: -; v_call: TRBV14; j_call: TRBJ1-1; cdr3_aa: CASSQGWNTEAFF; cdr3_nt: TGTGCCAGCAGCCAAGGGTGGAACACTGAAGCTTTCTTT
d_call: TRBD1; cdr3_length: 15; clone_size: -; v_call: TRBV19; j_call: TRBJ1-5; cdr3_aa: CASRVAGTGLGPQHF; cdr3_nt: TGTGCCAGTAGAGTCGCCGGGACAGGGTTGGGGCCCCAGCATTTT
d_call: TRBD1; cdr3_length: 18; clone_size: -; v_call: TRBV18; j_call: TRBJ1-3; cdr3_aa: CASSPFWTGQNSGNTIYF; cdr3_nt: TGTGCCAGCTCACCATTTTGGACAGGGCAAAACTCTGGAAACACCATATATTTT
d_call: -; cdr3_length: 14; clone_size: once; v_call: TRBV7-9; j_call: TRBJ2-1; cdr3_aa: CASSLNNRYNEQFF; cdr3_nt: TGTGCCAGCAGCTTAAATAACAGATACAATGAGCAGTTCTTC
d_call: -; cdr3_length: 13; clone_size: -; v_call: TRBV19; j_call: TRBJ2-5; cdr3_aa: CASSIAPYETQYF; cdr3_nt: TGTGCCAGTAGTATAGCCCCGTATGAGACCCAGTACTTC
d_call: -; cdr3_length: 15; clone_size: -; v_call: TRBV15; j_call: TRBJ2-3; cdr3_aa: CATSIPAASTDTQYF; cdr3_nt: TGTGCCACCAGCATCCCCGCGGCTAGCACAGATACGCAGTATTTT
d_call: TRBD1; cdr3_length: 15; clone_size: -; v_call: TRBV7-7; j_call: TRBJ2-7; cdr3_aa: CASSSGTGSSYEQYF; cdr3_nt: TGTGCCAGCAGCTCGGGGACAGGGAGCTCCTACGAGCAGTACTTC
d_call: -; cdr3_length: 16; clone_size: -; v_call: TRBV13; j_call: TRBJ1-1; cdr3_aa: CASSLIVWGPNTEAFF; cdr3_nt: TGTGCCAGCAGCTTAATTGTCTGGGGGCCGAACACTGAAGCTTTCTTT
d_call: -; cdr3_length: 10; clone_size: -; v_call: TRBV7-9; j_call: TRBJ2-7; cdr3_aa: CASGGYEQYF; cdr3_nt: TGTGCCAGCGGGGGGTACGAGCAGTACTTC
d_call: -; cdr3_length: 19; clone_size: once; v_call: TRBV11-2; j_call: TRBJ2-7; cdr3_aa: CASSLRGQSQIQTYEGQYF; cdr3_nt: TGTGCCAGCAGCTTGAGAGGGCAGTCCCAAATACAAACCTACGAGGGGCAGTACTTC
d_call: TRBD2; cdr3_length: 12; clone_size: -; v_call: TRBV28; j_call: TRBJ2-1; cdr3_aa: CASSSGTSEGFF; cdr3_nt: TGTGCCAGCAGTTCCGGGACTAGCGAGGGATTCTTC
d_call: -; cdr3_length: 14; clone_size: -; v_call: TRBV18; j_call: TRBJ2-7; cdr3_aa: CASSPGRGLGEQYF; cdr3_nt: TGTGCCAGCTCACCAGGCAGGGGTTTAGGCGAGCAGTACTTC
d_call: -; cdr3_length: 15; clone_size: -; v_call: TRBV28; j_call: TRBJ1-4; cdr3_aa: CASSLQGATNEKLFF; cdr3_nt: TGTGCCAGCAGTTTGCAGGGAGCAACTAATGAAAAACTGTTTTTT
d_call: TRBD2; cdr3_length: 16; clone_size: -; v_call: TRBV25-1; j_call: TRBJ2-5; cdr3_aa: CASSEFGGRGQETQYF; cdr3_nt: TGTGCCAGCAGTGAATTTGGGGGGAGGGGCCAAGAGACCCAGTACTTC
d_call: TRBD1; cdr3_length: 15; clone_size: -; v_call: TRBV7-6; j_call: TRBJ2-7; cdr3_aa: CASSRGQGATYEQYF; cdr3_nt: TGTGCCAGCAGCCGAGGACAGGGGGCAACGTACGAGCAGTACTTC
d_call: -; cdr3_length: 16; clone_size: -; v_call: TRBV7-8; j_call: TRBJ1-3; cdr3_aa: CASSHRRGITGNTIYF; cdr3_nt: TGTGCCAGCAGCCACCGTCGGGGGATTACCGGAAACACCATATATTTT
d_call: TRBD1; cdr3_length: 18; clone_size: few; v_call: TRBV19; j_call: TRBJ1-5; cdr3_aa: CASRAAGTGAYSNQPQHF; cdr3_nt: TGTGCCAGTAGGGCTGCTGGGACAGGGGCCTATAGCAATCAGCCCCAGCATTTT
d_call: -; cdr3_length: 11; clone_size: -; v_call: TRBV25-1; j_call: TRBJ1-2; cdr3_aa: CASSAGVGYTF; cdr3_nt: TGTGCCAGCAGCGCAGGGGTCGGCTACACCTTC
d_call: -; cdr3_length: 14; clone_size: -; v_call: TRBV6-6; j_call: TRBJ2-7; cdr3_aa: CASSYTGASYEQYF; cdr3_nt: TGTGCCAGCAGTTACACGGGGGCTTCCTACGAGCAGTACTTC
d_call: -; cdr3_length: 14; clone_size: -; v_call: TRBV14; j_call: TRBJ1-3; cdr3_aa: CASSQVAPGNTIYF; cdr3_nt: TGTGCCAGCAGCCAAGTAGCCCCTGGAAACACCATATATTTT
d_call: -; cdr3_length: 15; clone_size: -; v_call: TRBV2; j_call: TRBJ1-3; cdr3_aa: CASSKDISSGNTIYF; cdr3_nt: TGTGCCAGCAGTAAGGACATCAGCTCTGGAAACACCATATATTTT